This passage covers 31 T cell receptor beta chains from one sample sequenced in a study of control samples from healthy donors and cancer patients. TCRdb's copy holds only in-frame clones and misses some; the assay was immunoSEQ multiplex PCR. The sample consists of 150,000 or so clones, 90% of them appearing once. Input material: blood. The receptors here all came from a man between 35 and 55 years old in good health.

The chain employs TRBV9 and TRBJ2-5; D not certain. V dropped 3 bases and J dropped 2 bases, with 11 bases sitting between them. CDR3 size: 14 residues. Germline lookup yields CDR1 SGDLS and CDR2 YYNGEE. CDR3: CASSALGGQETQYF. The CDR3 DNA reads as TGTGCCAGCAGCGCCCTTGGCGGACAAGAGACCCAGTACTTC.

The chain links TRBV5-1 to TRBJ2-5; 8 bases align to TRBD2. Trimming at V came to 1 base and at J to 4 bases, leaving 9 bases not matched to a gene. The length of the CDR3 is 16 residues. Germline V lookup: CDR1 SGHRS, CDR2 YFSETQ. CDR3 bases: TGCGCCAGCAGCTTGACCAGCGGGGGTGTGGTAGAGACCCAGTACTTC. Translation: CASSLTSGGVVETQYF. Full variable domain (outside the CDR3, taken from reference TRBV5-1 and TRBJ2-5): KAGVTQTPRYLIKTRGQQVTLSCSPISGHRSVSWYQQTPGQGLQFLFEYFSETQRNKGNFPGRFSGRQFSNSRSEMNVSTLELGDSALYLCASSLTSGGVVETQYFGPGTRLLVL.

The chain recombines TRBV28 with TRBJ2-3; no clear D gene. The germline V gene has CDR1 MDHEN and CDR2 SYDVKM. V lost 3 bases and J lost 0, with 22 bases in between. The CDR3 extends over 19 amino acids. The CDR3 is CASSFPSRPSSYSTDTQYF. CDR3 nucleotide sequence: TGTGCCAGCAGTTTTCCGTCCAGGCCGTCCTCCTATAGCACAGATACGCAGTATTTT.

This chain uses TRBV7-9 with TRBJ2-3; TRBD2 agrees at 10 bases. CDR3 length: 15 amino acids. The V gene's germline CDR1 is SEHNR and CDR2 FQNEAQ (reference sequence). V lost 6 bases to trimming and J lost 3 bases; unmatched junction nucleotides: 6. The CDR3, as DNA: TGTGCCAGCAGTTCGGGACTAGCGTTGACAGATACGCAGTATTTT. Encoded protein: CASSSGLALTDTQYF. Together with reference TRBV7-9 and TRBJ2-3, the CDR3 gives the full variable domain: DTGVSQNPRHKITKRGQNVTFRCDPISEHNRLYWYRQTLGQGPEFLTYFQNEAQLEKSRLLSDRFSAERPKGSFSTLEIQRTEQGDSAMYLCASSSGLALTDTQYFGPGTRLTVL.

J is TRBJ2-4 and V is TRBV2, with D hard to call. The germline V gene has CDR1 SNHLY and CDR2 FYNNEI. The ends were cut back, 6 bases at V and 6 bases at J, with 9 bases in the middle. The CDR3 consists of 12 residues. The CDR3 is CASRGPANIQYF. The CDR3 DNA reads TGTGCCAGCAGGGGTCCCGCAAACATTCAGTACTTC.

This clone was seen a handful of times. The chain links TRBV2 to TRBJ2-2, with TRBD2 matching over 7 bases. The junction had 7 bases not matched to a gene; V was cut back by 7 bases and J by 5 bases. There are 14 residues in the CDR3. The germline gives CDR1 SNHLY, CDR2 FYNNEI. CDR3 protein: CASTPRTRTGELFF. CDR3 nucleotides: TGTGCCAGCACACCACGGACTAGAACCGGGGAGCTGTTTTTT.

J is TRBJ2-2 and V is TRBV2; TRBD2 might be the D (7 bases). V gave up 7 bases and J gave up 7 bases, with 19 bases separating them. This CDR3 spans 15 amino acids. Germline CDR1 and CDR2: SNHLY and FYNNEI. CDR3: CASTAWGGADGELFF. Written as DNA, the CDR3 is TGTGCCAGCACAGCCTGGGGGGGCGCGGACGGGGAGCTGTTTTTT.

This chain links TRBV3-1 (or the pseudogene TRBV3-2) with TRBJ2-5; tentative D call: TRBD2 (5 bases). The CDR3 is 15 amino acids. Per the germline V gene, CDR1 is LGHDT and CDR2 is YNNKEL (reference sequence). The ends were cut back, 2 bases at V and 3 bases at J, with 13 bases in the middle. The CDR3 coding sequence is TGTGCCAGCAGCCAAAACCCGGGATCTAAAGAGACCCAGTACTTC. Its translation: CASSQNPGSKETQYF.

V and J are TRBV9 and TRBJ2-3; D gene ambiguous. CDR3 length: 12 amino acids. Trimming shortened V by 0 bases and J by 6 bases, and 5 bases separated the two germline ends. In germline, CDR1 is SGDLS, CDR2 YYNGEE. The CDR3 reads CASSVAGDTQYF. The CDR3 nucleotides read TGTGCCAGCAGCGTAGCCGGGGATACGCAGTATTTT.

J is TRBJ1-1 and V is TRBV14; D possibly corresponds to TRBD1 (6 bases). Trimming pared 2 bases from V and 0 bases from J, leaving 13 bases between. This CDR3 contains 16 residues. Germline loops: CDR1 SGHDN, CDR2 FVKESK. The CDR3 nucleotides read TGTGCCAGCAGCCAATGGCCAGGGGATCTGAACACTGAAGCTTTCTTT. This sequence encodes CASSQWPGDLNTEAFF.

This clone was found once. The J gene is TRBJ2-2, the V gene TRBV2, with 8 bases that match TRBD2. The J segment lost 5 bases and the V segment lost 7 bases, leaving 6 bases of the junction unmatched. Germline assignment: CDR1 SNHLY and CDR2 FYNNEI. The CDR3 totals 14 residues. CDR3: CASTGGALTGELFF. CDR3 DNA sequence: TGTGCCAGCACGGGGGGGGCCCTAACCGGGGAGCTGTTTTTT. The whole variable domain, remainder taken from reference TRBV2 and TRBJ2-2, is EPEVTQTPSHQVTQMGQEVILRCVPISNHLYFYWYRQILGQKVEFLVSFYNNEISEKSEIFDDQFSVERPDGSNFTLKIRSTKLEDSAMYFCASTGGALTGELFFGEGSRLTVL.

The chain links TRBV19 to TRBJ1-1; unclear D gene. The CDR3 has 14 amino acids. Deletions cut 2 bases from V and 3 bases from J, with 10 bases between. Looked up from germline, CDR1 is LNHDA and CDR2 is SQIVND (reference sequence). The CDR3 loop is CASSIRLGDTEAFF. The DNA of the CDR3 is TGTGCCAGTAGTATACGTCTTGGGGACACTGAAGCTTTCTTT. The whole variable domain, filled in from reference TRBV19 and TRBJ1-1, reads DGGITQSPKYLFRKEGQNVTLSCEQNLNHDAMYWYRQDPGQGLRLIYYSQIVNDFQKGDIAEGYSVSREKKESFPLTVTSAQKNPTAFYLCASSIRLGDTEAFFGQGTRLTVV.

The CDR3 DNA reads TGCAGCGCCCTAGGGGGGAACTACAATGAGCAGTTCTTC. This sequence encodes CSALGGNYNEQFF. The rearrangement joins TRBV29-1 to TRBJ2-1; either TRBD1 or TRBD2 may fit D (6 bases each). V was shortened by 7 bases and J by 3 bases, with 13 bases between the two germline ends. Germline V gene sequence: CDR1 SQVTM, CDR2 ANQGSEA. The CDR3 spans 13 residues.

This clone is a singleton in its sample. The chain combines TRBV5-1 with TRBJ2-1, with 10 positions matching TRBD2. The CDR3 is 16 residues long. V lost 5 bases, J lost 9 bases, and 14 bases stayed unmatched. In germline, CDR1 is SGHRS, CDR2 YFSETQ. This chain's CDR3 is CASSSSSGGAQIEQFF. The CDR3, as DNA: TGCGCCAGCAGTTCGTCGAGCGGGGGGGCCCAGATTGAGCAGTTCTTC. The whole variable domain, remainder taken from reference TRBV5-1 and TRBJ2-1, is KAGVTQTPRYLIKTRGQQVTLSCSPISGHRSVSWYQQTPGQGLQFLFEYFSETQRNKGNFPGRFSGRQFSNSRSEMNVSTLELGDSALYLCASSSSSGGAQIEQFFGPGTRLTVL.

The chain uses TRBV3-1 (or the pseudogene TRBV3-2) and TRBJ1-1; 11 bases align to TRBD1. CDR1 is LGHDT, CDR2 YNNKEL, per germline (reference sequence). V shed 2 bases and J 6 bases; nucleotides not matched to a gene: 5. The CDR3 is 15 residues long. CDR3 amino acids: CASSQFPGQGAEAFF. The CDR3 DNA reads TGTGCCAGCAGCCAATTCCCGGGACAGGGGGCTGAAGCTTTCTTT.

The chain employs TRBV27 and TRBJ2-7; no clear D gene. V lost 3 bases and J 0 bases, leaving 9 bases between the germline ends. Germline CDR1 reads MNHEY; CDR2 reads SMNVEV (reference sequence). CDR3 length: 14 amino acids. The CDR3 protein is CASSLTALSYEQYF. The CDR3, as DNA: TGTGCCAGCAGTTTGACTGCTCTCTCCTACGAGCAGTACTTC.

This rearrangement joins TRBV4-2 to TRBJ1-2; no clear D gene. Trimming stripped 0 bases from V and 3 bases from J, with 5 bases between. Germline CDR1 LGHNA, CDR2 YNFKEQ. The CDR3 has 13 residues. As DNA, the CDR3 is TGTGCCAGCAGCCAAGAGACGGACTATGGCTACACCTTC. Its translation: CASSQETDYGYTF.

This chain uses TRBV29-1 with TRBJ2-7; 7 bases match TRBD1. The CDR3 contains 15 residues. V shed 3 bases, J shed 1 base, and the junction held 9 bases outside the gene matches. Germline assignment: CDR1 SQVTM and CDR2 ANQGSEA. CDR3 sequence (DNA): TGCAGCGTTGAGACGACAGGGTTTTGGTCCTACGAGCAGTACTTC. This encodes CSVETTGFWSYEQYF.

The J gene is TRBJ2-7, the V gene TRBV27; TRBD1 or TRBD2 may be the D gene (5 bases each). The CDR3 loop spans 15 amino acids. Trimming removed 6 bases at V and 4 bases at J, with 19 bases between. Looked up from germline, CDR1 is MNHEY and CDR2 is SMNVEV (reference sequence). The CDR3 coding sequence is TGTGCCAGCAGCCCTCGGGACCGCCTGGGGTACGAGCAGTACTTC. Its translation is CASSPRDRLGYEQYF.

This clone was seen a single time. The chain couples TRBV12-3 or TRBV12-4 to TRBJ1-6; D is unclear. V was shortened by 4 bases and J by 5 bases, with 6 bases between the two germline ends. This CDR3 has 13 residues. CDR3 nucleotide sequence: TGTGCCAGCAGTTCAGCGGATAATTCACCCCTCCACTTT. Protein product: CASSSADNSPLHF.

This chain connects TRBV11-3 to TRBJ2-5; no definite D call. Germline V gene sequence: CDR1 SGHNT, CDR2 YENEEA. The CDR3 totals 13 residues. Trimming shortened V by 3 bases and J by 5 bases, and 10 bases separated the two germline ends. CDR3: CASSFTRWETQYF. CDR3 DNA: TGTGCCAGCAGCTTTACTCGATGGGAGACCCAGTACTTC.

V and J are TRBV5-1 and TRBJ2-5; no definite D call. Germline lookup yields CDR1 SGHRS and CDR2 YFSETQ. Between the trimmed V and J ends, which lost 0 bases and 1 base, there was a span of 7 bases. This CDR3 is built from 14 residues. In DNA, the CDR3 is TGCGCCAGCAGCTTGGAGGCTACCCAAGAGACCCAGTACTTC. Protein: CASSLEATQETQYF. Complete variable domain (other parts from reference TRBV5-1 and TRBJ2-5): KAGVTQTPRYLIKTRGQQVTLSCSPISGHRSVSWYQQTPGQGLQFLFEYFSETQRNKGNFPGRFSGRQFSNSRSEMNVSTLELGDSALYLCASSLEATQETQYFGPGTRLLVL.

The V call is TRBV9, the J call TRBJ2-3; 7 bases fit TRBD2. Germline V gene lookup returns CDR1 SGDLS and CDR2 YYNGEE. Trimming cost V 10 bases and J 2 bases; bases outside gene matches: 10. The CDR3 contains 14 residues. The chain's CDR3 is CASSWGGPTDTQYF. CDR3 sequence (DNA): TGTGCCTCAAGTTGGGGGGGACCCACAGATACGCAGTATTTT.

With respect to this clone: Germline and junction disagree at one end, which may indicate a read error. The V gene is TRBV28, the J gene TRBJ2-7, with TRBD2 matching 8 bases. The length of the CDR3 is 13 residues. Germline V gene sequence: CDR1 MDHEN, CDR2 SYDVKM. The CDR3 nucleotides read TGTGCCAGCAGTTCCTCCACCGGGAGGGGCTACATCTTC. Protein: CASSSSTGRGYIF.

The chain links TRBV7-8 to TRBJ2-3; 9 bases are shared with TRBD2. CDR1 SGHVS and CDR2 FQNEAQ come from the germline V gene. With 1 base clipped from V and 13 bases from J, the junction kept 18 bases outside the gene matches. CDR3 size: 17 residues. CDR3 nucleotide sequence: TGTGCCAGCAGCTTAGATTTGGGCGGGGGGGCCAATAGCCCGAAGTATTTT. Translating it yields CASSLDLGGGANSPKYF.

The sample holds one count of this clone. The chain combines TRBV4-1 with TRBJ2-1; no clear D gene. The CDR3 spans 13 residues. Germline V gene data show CDR1 as MGHRA and CDR2 as YSYEKL. V gave up 2 bases and J gave up 5 bases, with 7 bases separating them. The CDR3: CASSQRPDNEQFF. The CDR3 DNA is TGCGCCAGCAGCCAACGACCGGACAATGAGCAGTTCTTC.

The chain recombines TRBV2 with TRBJ1-5; D not certain. Trimming cost V 7 bases and J 4 bases, with 8 bases left between them. Germline values: CDR1 SNHLY, CDR2 FYNNEI. This CDR3 spans 12 amino acids. The CDR3 bases are TGTGCCAGCATGGGGTGGAATCAGCCCCAGCATTTT. This codes for CASMGWNQPQHF.

The chain carries TRBV5-6 and TRBJ1-1, with no clear D. Deletions cut 4 bases from V and 8 bases from J, with 18 bases between. The CDR3 has 14 amino acids. Germline lookup yields CDR1 SGHDT and CDR2 YYEEEE. CDR3 nucleotide sequence: TGTGCCAGCAGCCGCCCCGAGACCTCAACCGAAGCTTTCTTT. Its protein is CASSRPETSTEAFF.

This chain joins TRBV9 and TRBJ2-3; D is perhaps TRBD2 (5 bases). Germline V gene data show CDR1 as SGDLS and CDR2 as YYNGEE. V shed 0 bases and J shed 3 bases, with 14 bases lying between them. The CDR3 sequence is 16 residues long. CDR3 in DNA: TGTGCCAGCAGCGTAGAGGCTGTGGTAGCGACAGATACGCAGTATTTT. Translating gives CASSVEAVVATDTQYF.

As DNA, the CDR3 is TGTGCCAGCTCCCGGGACGGGATAAGCTCCTACGAGCAGTACTTC. Its protein product is CASSRDGISSYEQYF. This rearrangement joins TRBV27 to TRBJ2-7; perhaps D is TRBD1 or TRBD2 (5 bases each). CDR3 size: 15 residues. CDR1 MNHEY and CDR2 SMNVEV come from the germline V gene (reference sequence). Trimming took 8 bases from V and 0 from J, leaving 17 bases between them.

The chain recombines TRBV12-3 or TRBV12-4 with TRBJ2-5; 12 nucleotides align to TRBD2. The V segment lost 6 bases and the J segment 10 bases; nucleotides outside the gene matches: 6. The CDR3 is 13 residues long. The CDR3 spells CASSYRTSGDQYF. DNA for the CDR3: TGTGCCAGCAGCTACAGGACTAGCGGGGACCAGTACTTC.